This TCR beta chain emerged from a study of T cells after yellow fever vaccination. Unmatched junction bases numbered 7, after V lost 7 bases and J lost 2 bases. Germline loops: CDR1 MNHEY, CDR2 SVGAGI. This CDR3 is built from 14 residues. MiXCR, run by TCRdb on the 5' RACE reads, gives a single entry per CDR3 protein. Of over 250,000 distinct CDR3 sequences listed, around 4.9% were seen once; the top ten hold roughly 3%. The V and J genes are TRBV6-5 and TRBJ1-2, with 7 bases identical to TRBD1. The sample here was CD4+ T cells sorted from PBMCs, taken on the day of the yellow fever booster vaccination. This clonotype was sampled from a man between 18 and 29 years old who received the YFV17D yellow fever vaccine. The CDR3: CASTDLTGNYGYTF. CDR3 sequence (DNA): TGTGCCAGCACCGATCTGACAGGGAACTATGGCTACACCTTC.